This T cell receptor (beta chain) is from a study of identical twins. General observations from the study: Zero-insertion analyses could be partly confounded by invariant MAIT and iNKT cells. With abundant cord blood beta clonotypes, insertions were fewer; memory repertoires showed no such pattern.

This clonotype came up a few times. Its antigen is as yet unknown. Germline V CDR1 and CDR2: MDHEN, SYDVKM. The CDR3 contains 15 residues. The trim removed 6 bases at V and 1 base at J, leaving 4 bases unmatched. Unique molecular identifiers were present on cDNA, and template switching added a universal primer site. One entry per CDR3 protein, called by TCRdb with MiXCR from the 5' RACE reads. The data hold under 350,000 distinct CDR3 sequences, with around 9.7% observed a single time. The same data also went into a second study, on yellow fever vaccine responses in identical twins.

The sample consisted of CD8+ T cells sorted from blood. This receptor was identified in a woman aged 18-35 years in good health. The J gene is TRBJ2-1, the V gene TRBV28, with 9 bases matching TRBD1. CDR3 region: CASRWDRASYNEQFF. The CDR3 nucleotides are TGTGCCAGCAGATGGGACAGGGCATCCTACAATGAGCAGTTCTTC.